These 19 T cell receptor beta chains came from one sample sequenced in a study of shared clonotypes between healthy human individuals. The repertoire was sequenced with immunoSEQ multiplex PCR; TCRdb's copy has only in-frame clones and lacks some. The repertoire holds hundreds of thousands of clones, over 65% seen once, with more than 1.5% in the top ten. Specimen: memory CD4+ T cells sorted from blood. Subset in this sample: CD45RA-negative fraction. Receptors originate from a woman aged 25 to 45 in good health.

The chain uses TRBV5-8 and TRBJ2-7; D is perhaps TRBD2 (5 bases). Germline loops: CDR1 SGHTS, CDR2 YDEGEE. Trimming removed 0 bases from V and 3 bases from J, with 7 bases in between. The length of the CDR3 is 13 residues. Written as DNA, the CDR3 is TGTGCCAGCAGCTTGGTAGCGATCTACGAGCAGTACTTC. This encodes CASSLVAIYEQYF.

This clone has a single count. This sequence joins TRBV9 and TRBJ2-3; D call uncertain. V was clipped by 3 bases and J by 1 base, with 6 bases between them. Germline CDR1 is SGDLS and CDR2 is YYNGEE. The CDR3 has 13 residues. CDR3 amino acids: CASSETGTDTQYF. For the CDR3, the DNA is TGTGCCAGCAGCGAGACTGGCACAGATACGCAGTATTTT.

The chain joins TRBV7-6 to TRBJ2-5; the D gene is possibly TRBD2 (5 bases). Trimming removed 5 bases from V and 4 bases from J, with 11 bases in between. The CDR3 extends over 13 amino acids. Germline-derived CDR1 and CDR2 are SGHVS and FNYEAQ. The CDR3 DNA reads as TGTGCCAGCAGCCGAGGGCTTTTAGAGACCCAGTACTTC. This translates into CASSRGLLETQYF.

This clone was counted many times. The chain recombines TRBV4-1 with TRBJ2-7; D uncertain. V lost 0 bases and J 3 bases, leaving 9 bases between the germline ends. From germline, CDR1 is MGHRA and CDR2 YSYEKL. This CDR3 has 14 residues. DNA for the CDR3: TGCGCCAGCAGCCAAGATAGGCAGAACTACGAGCAGTACTTC. Its protein product is CASSQDRQNYEQYF.

This chain's CDR3 is CASTEAAQTGGETQYF. CDR3 in DNA: TGTGCCAGCACTGAGGCGGCCCAAACTGGGGGAGAGACCCAGTACTTC. The chain is built from TRBV6-1 and TRBJ2-5; D is possibly TRBD1 or TRBD2 (5 bases each). This CDR3 is 16 amino acids long. CDR1 is MNHNS and CDR2 is SASEGT in the germline V gene. Trimming shortened V by 7 bases and J by 4 bases, and 22 bases separated the two germline ends.

The chain employs TRBV30 and TRBJ1-1; D is unresolved. In germline, CDR1 is GTSNPN, CDR2 SVGIG (reference sequence). The V end was cut by 4 bases, the J end by 6 bases, with 12 bases between. This CDR3 spans 12 amino acids. The CDR3 is CAWKNLGAEAFF. For the CDR3, the DNA is TGTGCCTGGAAGAACTTGGGCGCTGAAGCTTTCTTT.

The rearrangement uses TRBV6-5 and TRBJ2-6, with D tentatively TRBD2 (5 bases). The V gene's germline CDR1 is MNHEY and CDR2 SVGAGI. The CDR3 covers 16 residues. Trimming pared 2 bases from V and 2 bases from J, leaving 10 bases between. Here the CDR3 DNA reads TGTGCCAGCAGTTACACGAGGGTAACTGGGGCCAACGTCCTGACTTTC. It specifies CASSYTRVTGANVLTF.

This sequence joins TRBV6-5 and TRBJ2-7, with TRBD1 identical over 9 bases. The ends lost 6 bases at V and 4 bases at J; junction bases unmatched: 7. This CDR3 is 14 amino acids long. Germline V gives CDR1 MNHEY, CDR2 SVGAGI. CDR3 loop: CASSPGTGKYEQYF. Written as DNA, the CDR3 is TGTGCCAGCAGCCCCGGGACAGGGAAGTACGAGCAGTACTTC.

This clone showed up just once. The chain combines TRBV19 with TRBJ2-1, with 8 bases aligning to TRBD2. The CDR3 length is 16 residues. Germline V gene lookup returns CDR1 LNHDA and CDR2 SQIVND (reference sequence). After removal of 5 bases from V and 6 bases from J, the junction contained 12 bases not matched to a gene. The CDR3 region has the DNA TGTGCCAGTAGTCCCAAAAAGCGGGAGAAGAGCAATGAGCAGTTCTTC. This translates into CASSPKKREKSNEQFF.

Notes on this clone: This may come from a read error, since a much larger clone is one base off. This chain links TRBV2 with TRBJ1-2, with D perhaps TRBD1 (6 bases). Per the germline V gene, CDR1 is SNHLY and CDR2 is FYNNEI. The CDR3 contains 16 residues. Here the CDR3 reads CANSPRQAVPSYGYTF. The DNA of the CDR3 is TGTGCCAACAGTCCCAGACAGGCGGTCCCTTCCTATGGCTACACCTTC.

This clone was detected only a few times. CDR3 amino acids: CASTRTGTYEQYF. The CDR3 region has the DNA TGCGCCAGCACCCGGACAGGGACCTACGAGCAGTACTTC. The chain has TRBV5-1 and TRBJ2-7, with TRBD1 identical over 8 bases. The junction had 4 bases not matched to a gene; V was cut back by 6 bases and J by 2 bases. The CDR3 is made up of 13 amino acids. Looked up from germline, CDR1 is SGHRS and CDR2 is YFSETQ. Variable domain in full (rest from reference TRBV5-1 and TRBJ2-7): KAGVTQTPRYLIKTRGQQVTLSCSPISGHRSVSWYQQTPGQGLQFLFEYFSETQRNKGNFPGRFSGRQFSNSRSEMNVSTLELGDSALYLCASTRTGTYEQYFGPGTRLTVT.

The V and J genes are TRBV6-5 and TRBJ2-5, with TRBD2 identical over 9 bases. This CDR3 is built from 13 residues. The germline V gene has CDR1 MNHEY and CDR2 SVGAGI. V dropped 6 bases and J dropped 11; count of bases not matched to a gene: 10. The CDR3 nucleotides are TGTGCCAGCAGATTAGCGGGAGCGGGGGAGCAGTACTTC. This sequence encodes CASRLAGAGEQYF.

The chain links TRBV7-8 to TRBJ2-7; 7 bases fit TRBD1. V shed 2 bases and J 0 bases; nucleotides not matched to a gene: 4. CDR3 length: 15 residues. Looked up from germline, CDR1 is SGHVS and CDR2 is FQNEAQ. This CDR3 is CASSLRTGFSYEQYF. As DNA, the CDR3 is TGTGCCAGCAGCTTAAGGACAGGTTTCTCCTACGAGCAGTACTTC.

Only a few counts were recorded for this clone. This sequence joins TRBV5-1 and TRBJ1-1; D not certain. V lost 2 bases and J 4 bases, leaving 9 bases between the germline ends. Germline V CDR1 and CDR2: SGHRS, YFSETQ. This CDR3 is 13 amino acids long. The DNA for the CDR3 is TGCGCCAGCAGCTTCGTGGGGTTCACTGAAGCTTTCTTT. Encoded protein: CASSFVGFTEAFF. The full variable domain, in which reference TRBV5-1 and TRBJ1-1 provide the parts outside the CDR3, is KAGVTQTPRYLIKTRGQQVTLSCSPISGHRSVSWYQQTPGQGLQFLFEYFSETQRNKGNFPGRFSGRQFSNSRSEMNVSTLELGDSALYLCASSFVGFTEAFFGQGTRLTVV.

The chain recombines TRBV25-1 with TRBJ1-1; 7 bases match TRBD1. After removal of 6 bases from V and 7 bases from J, the junction contained 8 bases not matched to a gene. Germline CDR1 MGHDK, CDR2 SYGVNS. This CDR3 is built from 13 residues. DNA of the CDR3: TGTGCCAGCAGGAGAGGGACAGCTATTGAAGCTTTCTTT. Protein product: CASRRGTAIEAFF.

The rearrangement joins TRBV28 to TRBJ2-7; TRBD1 matches 7 bases. This CDR3 is 14 amino acids long. Germline CDR1 and CDR2: MDHEN and SYDVKM. Trimming cost V 5 bases and J 5 bases; bases outside gene matches: 9. DNA for the CDR3: TGTGCCAGCAGTCCCCAACCACAGGGGAACGAGCAGTACTTC. Its translation: CASSPQPQGNEQYF.

This clone was counted a single time. This chain joins TRBV11-2 and TRBJ2-1; 10 nucleotides match TRBD2. The J segment lost 2 bases and the V segment lost 4 bases, leaving 5 bases of the junction unmatched. Germline loops: CDR1 SGHAT, CDR2 FQNNGV. There are 16 residues in the CDR3. DNA of the CDR3: TGTGCCAGCAGCTCCCCCGGACTAGCGGCCTACAATGAGCAGTTCTTC. This gives the protein CASSSPGLAAYNEQFF.

V is TRBV5-1 and J is TRBJ2-2, with 7 bases identical to TRBD2. CDR3 length: 16 amino acids. Germline CDR1 reads SGHRS; CDR2 reads YFSETQ. The V gene end was trimmed by 0 bases and the J gene end by 0 bases; junction bases not matched to a gene: 2. For the CDR3, the DNA is TGCGCCAGCAGCTTGGGGACTAGTTCGAACACCGGGGAGCTGTTTTTT. The encoded protein is CASSLGTSSNTGELFF.

V gene TRBV6-1 combines with J gene TRBJ2-3, with TRBD2 matching over 14 bases. CDR1 MNHNS and CDR2 SASEGT come from the germline V gene. The CDR3 length is 18 residues. With 2 bases clipped from V and 1 base from J, the junction kept 5 bases outside the gene matches. In nucleotides, the CDR3 is TGTGCCAGCAGTGAAACTGGGACTAGCGGGAGTCGCACAGATACGCAGTATTTT. It translates to CASSETGTSGSRTDTQYF.